The 11 T cell receptor beta chains given below trace back to one sample, sequenced in a study of blood T cell repertoires in COVID-19. The protocol was immunoSEQ multiplex PCR, while the TCRdb copy is restricted to in-frame clones and leaves out a portion. Seen here are over 150,000 clones, around 82% observed once, and the top ten hold approximately 11%. The sequencing sample was made of peripheral blood. Receptor source: a man between 65 and 85 years old with active or convalescent COVID-19.

The chain has TRBV5-5 and TRBJ2-7; 7 bases align to TRBD1. V was clipped by 0 bases and J by 9 bases; unmatched bases: 12. The CDR3 loop spans 15 amino acids. Germline values: CDR1 SGHKS, CDR2 YYEKEE (reference sequence). The CDR3 region is CASSLVTTGRVRQYF. As DNA, the CDR3 is TGTGCCAGCAGCTTGGTTACGACAGGGCGGGTTAGGCAGTACTTC.

This clone was seen a single time. The rearrangement uses TRBV28 and TRBJ2-7; D gene uncertain. The germline V gene encodes CDR1 MDHEN and CDR2 SYDVKM. The V end lost 5 bases, the J end lost 2 bases, and 10 bases lay between the germline ends. The CDR3 spans 13 residues. In nucleotides, the CDR3 is TGTGCCAGCAGTACCGAGGCCCCCTACGAGCAGTACTTC. This codes for CASSTEAPYEQYF.

The CDR3 loop reads CASSLDSNYGYTF. CDR3 sequence (DNA): TGTGCCAGCTCCCTGGACAGTAACTATGGCTACACCTTC. The chain couples TRBV18 to TRBJ1-2; a weak D match, TRBD1 (6 bases). The CDR3 is made up of 13 amino acids. V was shortened by 6 bases and J by 1 base, with 9 bases between the two germline ends. Germline loops: CDR1 KGHSH, CDR2 LQKENI.

The rearrangement joins TRBV5-1 to TRBJ1-2; possibly TRBD1 for D (5 bases). This CDR3 region has 13 residues. Trimming stripped 0 bases from V and 8 bases from J, with 11 bases between. Germline loops: CDR1 SGHRS, CDR2 YFSETQ. The CDR3 protein is CASSLGGTLGYTF. The CDR3 DNA follows: TGCGCCAGCAGCTTGGGAGGGACTTTGGGCTACACCTTC.

This clone was recorded once. The chain recombines TRBV6-5 with TRBJ1-1; TRBD1 agrees at 9 bases. Losses at the gene ends were 6 bases for V and 1 base for J; bases not matched to a gene: 3. CDR1 and CDR2 (germline): MNHEY, SVGAGI. This CDR3 spans 14 amino acids. CDR3 amino acids: CASRRTGANTEAFF. The CDR3 DNA reads TGTGCCAGCAGGCGGACAGGGGCGAACACTGAAGCTTTCTTT.

The V gene is TRBV13, the J gene TRBJ2-4, with D maybe TRBD2 (5 bases). The CDR3 is 16 residues long. Looked up from germline, CDR1 is PRHDT and CDR2 is FYEKMQ (reference sequence). V lost 5 bases and J lost 3, with 17 bases in between. CDR3 protein: CASSPAGQRSKNIQYF. CDR3 in DNA: TGTGCCAGCAGCCCGGCCGGTCAGCGGAGCAAAAACATTCAGTACTTC.

This clone was observed a single time. The rearrangement links TRBV5-1 to TRBJ1-4; 9 bases line up with TRBD1. The germline V gene has CDR1 SGHRS and CDR2 YFSETQ. The trim removed 0 bases at V and 4 bases at J, leaving 7 bases unmatched. The CDR3 runs to 17 residues. CDR3 region: CASSLVYRGRGNEKLFF. CDR3 nucleotides: TGCGCCAGCAGCTTGGTATACAGGGGGCGCGGTAATGAAAAACTGTTTTTT.

The chain employs TRBV7-2 and TRBJ2-7, with D tentatively TRBD1 (6 bases). CDR1 is SGHTA and CDR2 is FQGNSA in the germline V gene. The CDR3 sequence is 14 residues long. V was clipped by 5 bases and J by 2 bases, with 13 bases between them. The CDR3 DNA reads TGTGCCAGCAGCCCCGACAGGCACACCTACGAGCAGTACTTC. Its protein is CASSPDRHTYEQYF.

This clone was seen only once. V is TRBV5-1 and J is TRBJ1-1, with TRBD1 matching 9 bases. Germline CDR1 SGHRS, CDR2 YFSETQ. V lost 0 bases to trimming and J lost 3 bases; unmatched junction nucleotides: 9. This CDR3 comprises 17 residues. This CDR3 reads CASSLVGTGSSYTEAFF. CDR3 bases: TGCGCCAGCAGCTTGGTTGGGACAGGGTCGTCGTACACTGAAGCTTTCTTT.

The DNA for the CDR3 is TGCGCCAGCAGCTTTGGGACTAGCGGGCCCTACGAGCAGTACTTC. It codes for CASSFGTSGPYEQYF. This chain links TRBV5-1 with TRBJ2-7; 12 nucleotides match TRBD2. Losses at the gene ends were 2 bases for V and 2 bases for J; bases not matched to a gene: 2. The CDR3 is 15 residues long. Germline CDR1 and CDR2: SGHRS and YFSETQ.

Comments on this clone: Other DNA sequences of this sample code for an identical CDR3. V gene TRBV6-2 or TRBV6-3 combines with J gene TRBJ2-1; 11 nucleotides align to TRBD2. Germline values: CDR1 MNHEY, CDR2 SVGEGT. V dropped 0 bases and J dropped 2; count of bases not matched to a gene: 3. CDR3 size: 17 residues. The CDR3 region has the DNA TGTGCCAGCAGTTACTCAACTAGCGGGAGACCCTACAATGAGCAGTTCTTC. Residues: CASSYSTSGRPYNEQFF.